The sequence of this T cell receptor beta chain was determined in a study of cytomegalovirus exposure and HLA in healthy donors. Profiled with immunoSEQ multiplex PCR; TCRdb holds only in-frame clones, not every one. The data hold roughly 330,000 clones, with about 90% observed a single time. In this sample, this clone turned up a few times. The CDR3 runs 14 residues. Deletions cut 3 bases from V and 1 base from J, with 9 bases between. CDR1 and CDR2 (germline): MDHEN, SYDVKM. The source material was PBMCs. This receptor was taken from a young woman in good health and CMV-seropositive. The V and J genes are TRBV28 and TRBJ1-1; D gene unclear. The CDR3 sequence: CASSLGRRNTEAFF. Here the CDR3 DNA reads TGTGCCAGCAGTTTGGGCAGGAGGAACACTGAAGCTTTCTTT.